These 2 T cell receptor beta chains were sequenced from one sample in a study of T cell responses to AZD1222 COVID-19 vaccine. The method was immunoSEQ multiplex PCR; TCRdb's version includes in-frame clones alone and lacks a portion of them. Of about 130,000 clones listed, roughly 85% were seen once; the top ten hold approximately 8%. The sequences come from peripheral blood, collected 28 days after the second dose of the MenACWY control vaccine. The source of these receptors is an adult who received the MenACWY meningococcal vaccine as a control.

The chain joins TRBV10-2 to TRBJ2-5; tentatively, D is TRBD2 (6 bases). Trimming shortened V by 10 bases and J by 5 bases, and 17 bases separated the two germline ends. Per germline, CDR1 WSHSY and CDR2 SAAADI. The CDR3 is made up of 13 amino acids. This CDR3 is CATSGGDFETQYF. The CDR3 region has the DNA TGCGCCACCTCCGGCGGGGATTTCGAGACCCAGTACTTC.

This chain joins TRBV7-9 and TRBJ1-4; 8 bases map to TRBD1. The CDR3 loop spans 14 amino acids. J lost 10 bases, V lost 5 bases, and 9 bases had no gene match. CDR1 is SEHNR, CDR2 FQNEAQ, per germline (reference sequence). The DNA of the CDR3 is TGTGCCAGCAGCCTAACGACAGGGGAGGTAAAACTGTTTTTT. Protein sequence: CASSLTTGEVKLFF.